The 28 T cell receptor beta chains reported below all come from one sample, sequenced in a study of T cell responses to AZD1222 COVID-19 vaccine. Clones were read by immunoSEQ multiplex PCR, and TCRdb kept only the in-frame ones, dropping some. The sample consists of around 190,000 clones, almost 90% of them appearing once. Sample: peripheral blood, taken on day 0 of AZD1222 vaccination. These receptors came from an adult in good health.

The chain employs TRBV11-2 and TRBJ1-5, with D possibly TRBD1 on 6 matching bases. Germline V gene sequence: CDR1 SGHAT, CDR2 FQNNGV. The V and J ends lost 5 bases and 7 bases respectively, with 12 bases between them. The CDR3 contains 13 residues. The CDR3 here is CASSQGGRQPQHF. CDR3 nucleotides: TGTGCCAGCAGCCAAGGGGGGCGGCAGCCCCAGCATTTT.

The rearrangement links TRBV28 to TRBJ1-6; no reliable D call. This CDR3 has 15 residues. V was pared by 7 bases and J by 7 bases, with 17 bases between. CDR1 is MDHEN, CDR2 SYDVKM, per germline. The CDR3 is CASTLGGKANSPLHF. In nucleotides, the CDR3 is TGTGCCAGCACCCTTGGAGGGAAGGCGAATTCACCCCTCCACTTT.

Remarks on this clone: Its ends do not fully match the called genes, so a read error is possible. The chain has TRBV20-1 and TRBJ1-1; no firm D call. There are 11 residues in the CDR3. CDR1 is DFQATT, CDR2 SNEGSKA, per germline (reference sequence). The CDR3 here is CSARQDTEAFF. The DNA of the CDR3 is TGCAGTGCTAGACAAGACACCGAAGCTTTCTTT.

The CDR3 DNA sequence: TGTGCCAGCAGCTCGGGGACAGGGATCACAGATACGCAGTATTTT. As protein: CASSSGTGITDTQYF. This chain joins TRBV7-9 and TRBJ2-3, with TRBD1 matching 9 bases. V gave up 4 bases and J gave up 2 bases; unmatched junction bases: 4. The CDR3 extends over 15 amino acids. Germline loops: CDR1 SEHNR, CDR2 FQNEAQ (reference sequence). The full variable domain, its missing parts supplied by reference TRBV7-9 and TRBJ2-3, is DTGVSQNPRHKITKRGQNVTFRCDPISEHNRLYWYRQTLGQGPEFLTYFQNEAQLEKSRLLSDRFSAERPKGSFSTLEIQRTEQGDSAMYLCASSSGTGITDTQYFGPGTRLTVL.

The genes are TRBV19 and TRBJ1-4, with TRBD1 identical over 8 bases. In germline, CDR1 is LNHDA, CDR2 SQIVND (reference sequence). Trimming removed 5 bases from V and 4 bases from J; junction bases left unmatched: 3. The CDR3 length is 14 residues. In nucleotides, the CDR3 is TGTGCCAGTAGTCCGACAGGGGTTAATGAAAAACTGTTTTTT. The encoded protein is CASSPTGVNEKLFF. Filled out from reference TRBV19 and TRBJ1-4, the complete variable domain reads DGGITQSPKYLFRKEGQNVTLSCEQNLNHDAMYWYRQDPGQGLRLIYYSQIVNDFQKGDIAEGYSVSREKKESFPLTVTSAQKNPTAFYLCASSPTGVNEKLFFGSGTQLSVL.

V gene TRBV30 combines with J gene TRBJ1-3, with D uncertain. Germline V gives CDR1 GTSNPN, CDR2 SVGIG (reference sequence). The CDR3 consists of 12 residues. The V and J ends lost 7 bases and 3 bases respectively, with 10 bases between them. The CDR3 coding sequence is TGTGCCTCGGGTCGGAGTGGAAACACCATATATTTT. This codes for CASGRSGNTIYF.

The CDR3 DNA reads TGTGCCAGCGAGGACGGGGGCCCCTCCTACGAGCAGTACTTC. Encoded protein: CASEDGGPSYEQYF. This chain links TRBV6-4 with TRBJ2-7, with D tentatively TRBD1 or TRBD2 (6 bases each). Germline V gene lookup returns CDR1 MRHNA and CDR2 SNTAGT. There are 14 residues in the CDR3. V lost 8 bases, J lost 0 bases, and 14 bases lay in between.

The CDR3 nucleotides are TGTGCCAGCAGTGAATCGGCGGGGAGACAGTACTTC. Translation: CASSESAGRQYF. The chain carries TRBV25-1 and TRBJ2-4; weak D call: TRBD2 (6 bases). V lost 1 base, J lost 13 bases, and 11 bases lay in between. Germline V gene data show CDR1 as MGHDK and CDR2 as SYGVNS. The CDR3 extends over 12 amino acids.

This sequence joins TRBV7-3 and TRBJ2-1; D tentatively fits TRBD1 or TRBD2 (7 bases each). CDR3 length equals 18 residues. CDR1 is SGHTA, CDR2 FQGTGA, per germline. Trimming took off 2 bases at V and 5 bases at J, with 22 bases between the two ends. The CDR3 nucleotides are TGTGCCAGCAGCTTAGGGACAGCCCTACACGGGAGGAACAATGAGCAGTTCTTC. Translated, it gives CASSLGTALHGRNNEQFF.

In this sample, this clone turned up once. The rearrangement links TRBV9 to TRBJ2-1; D may be TRBD2 (5 bases). Trimming shortened V by 5 bases and J by 8 bases, and 20 bases separated the two germline ends. The CDR3 has 15 residues. Looked up from germline, CDR1 is SGDLS and CDR2 is YYNGEE. The CDR3 region is CASSSFMSGIHEQFF. Here the CDR3 DNA reads TGTGCCAGCAGTTCTTTCATGAGCGGTATTCATGAGCAGTTCTTC. Variable domain in full (rest from reference TRBV9 and TRBJ2-1): DSGVTQTPKHLITATGQRVTLRCSPRSGDLSVYWYQQSLDQGLQFLIQYYNGEERAKGNILERFSAQQFPDLHSELNLSSLELGDSALYFCASSSFMSGIHEQFFGPGTRLTVL.

This clone was counted between two and nine times. This chain uses TRBV6-4 with TRBJ1-1; D might be TRBD1 (5 bases). V was trimmed by 10 bases and J by 0 bases, leaving 21 bases between them. There are 16 residues in the CDR3. Germline-derived CDR1 and CDR2 are MRHNA and SNTAGT. The CDR3 region has the DNA TGTGCCATCACCTGGCCCAGGGAAGACCTGAACACTGAAGCTTTCTTT. It is translated as CAITWPREDLNTEAFF.

J is TRBJ2-3 and V is TRBV7-3; TRBD2 matches at 9 bases. The CDR3 extends over 16 amino acids. Germline lookup yields CDR1 SGHTA and CDR2 FQGTGA. The V and J ends lost 3 bases and 2 bases, in that order; junction bases with no gene match: 6. The CDR3 bases are TGTGCCAGCAGCTTGGGAGCGGGGGGTAACACAGATACGCAGTATTTT. It codes for CASSLGAGGNTDTQYF.

The gene calls are TRBV30 and TRBJ1-2; tentative D call: TRBD1 (5 bases). The CDR3 spans 12 residues. Germline V gene lookup returns CDR1 GTSNPN and CDR2 SVGIG (reference sequence). Deletions cut 4 bases from V and 7 bases from J, with 13 bases between. This CDR3 is CAWNEGMGGYTF. The CDR3 coding sequence is TGTGCCTGGAATGAGGGGATGGGTGGCTACACCTTC.

CDR3 sequence: CASSYSAGTSNQPQHF. The CDR3, as DNA: TGTGCCAGCAGTTACTCGGCAGGGACTAGCAATCAGCCCCAGCATTTT. V gene TRBV6-2 or TRBV6-3 combines with J gene TRBJ1-5; D may be TRBD1 (5 bases). Trimming shortened V by 0 bases and J by 0 bases, and 9 bases separated the two germline ends. CDR1 MNHEY and CDR2 SVGEGT come from the germline V gene. The CDR3 runs to 16 residues.

With regard to this clone: Distinct nucleotide sequences in the sample also encode this CDR3. CDR3 DNA sequence: TGTGCCAGCAGTTCTCGACAGGTCTATGGCTACACCTTC. Its protein product is CASSSRQVYGYTF. The rearrangement joins TRBV28 to TRBJ1-2; a possible D gene is TRBD1 (6 bases). CDR1 and CDR2 from the germline V gene are MDHEN and SYDVKM. V was trimmed by 4 bases and J by 4 bases, leaving 10 bases between them. The CDR3 sequence is 13 residues long.

V is TRBV19 and J is TRBJ1-5; D gene uncertain. The CDR3 consists of 13 residues. The V and J ends lost 3 bases and 4 bases respectively, with 7 bases between them. CDR1 is LNHDA and CDR2 is SQIVND in the germline V gene (reference sequence). CDR3 loop: CASSMVGNQPQHF. CDR3 bases: TGTGCCAGTAGTATGGTCGGGAATCAGCCCCAGCATTTT. Looking up the rest from reference TRBV19 and TRBJ1-5 gives the full variable domain: DGGITQSPKYLFRKEGQNVTLSCEQNLNHDAMYWYRQDPGQGLRLIYYSQIVNDFQKGDIAEGYSVSREKKESFPLTVTSAQKNPTAFYLCASSMVGNQPQHFGDGTRLSIL.

The rearrangement joins TRBV10-3 to TRBJ1-5; D remains ambiguous. Trimming removed 0 bases at V and 7 bases at J, with 10 bases between. The CDR3 consists of 14 residues. Germline values: CDR1 ENHRY, CDR2 SYGVKD. The CDR3 nucleotides are TGTGCCATCAGTGAGTCGGCCCAGAGACAGCCCCAGCATTTT. Translation gives CAISESAQRQPQHF.

The rearrangement joins TRBV7-3 to TRBJ2-7; weak D call: TRBD1 (6 bases). The CDR3 sequence is 14 residues long. V was cut by 5 bases and J by 3 bases, with 14 bases left in between. Germline CDR1 SGHTA, CDR2 FQGTGA. The CDR3 reads CASSLGASSYEQYF. The CDR3 bases are TGTGCCAGCAGCCTGGGGGCCAGCAGCTACGAGCAGTACTTC. The full variable domain, its missing parts supplied by reference TRBV7-3 and TRBJ2-7, is GAGVSQTPSNKVTEKGKYVELRCDPISGHTALYWYRQSLGQGPEFLIYFQGTGAADDSGLPNDRFFAVRPEGSVSTLKIQRTERGDSAVYLCASSLGASSYEQYFGPGTRLTVT.

The rearrangement links TRBV18 to TRBJ2-4; 9 bases agree with TRBD2. The CDR3 runs to 18 residues. The V gene's germline CDR1 is KGHSH and CDR2 LQKENI. With 4 bases clipped from V and 0 bases from J, the junction kept 10 bases outside the gene matches. The CDR3 spells CASSLRTSAILAKNIQYF. As DNA, the CDR3 is TGTGCCAGCTCACTTCGGACTAGCGCCATATTAGCCAAAAACATTCAGTACTTC.

The CDR3 loop is CASRSPGGWSEKLFF. CDR3 sequence (DNA): TGTGCCAGCAGATCCCCAGGGGGCTGGAGTGAAAAACTGTTTTTT. The V gene is TRBV6-5, the J gene TRBJ1-4, with 8 bases lining up with TRBD1. Losses at the gene ends were 6 bases for V and 7 bases for J; bases not matched to a gene: 10. CDR1 MNHEY and CDR2 SVGAGI come from the germline V gene. This CDR3 is built from 15 residues.

The chain uses TRBV25-1 and TRBJ1-6, with 8 bases fitting TRBD1. Trimming removed 4 bases from V and 7 bases from J; junction bases left unmatched: 3. The CDR3 runs to 14 residues. Looked up from germline, CDR1 is MGHDK and CDR2 is SYGVNS. The CDR3 is CASSVTGDNSPLHF. The CDR3, as DNA: TGTGCCAGCAGTGTGACAGGGGACAATTCACCCCTCCACTTT.

The genes are TRBV5-5 and TRBJ1-2, with D uncertain. The CDR3 covers 15 residues. V lost 4 bases to trimming and J lost 0 bases, with 13 bases between them. The germline CDR1 and CDR2 sequences are SGHKS and YYEKEE (reference sequence). The CDR3 DNA reads as TGTGCCAGCAGCCCGGGCCTTGCTGCTAACTATGGCTACACCTTC. It yields the protein CASSPGLAANYGYTF.

This chain connects TRBV7-3 to TRBJ2-1; D is unclear. The CDR3 runs 15 residues. Germline-derived CDR1 and CDR2 are SGHTA and FQGTGA. V gave up 4 bases and J gave up 0 bases, with 10 bases separating them. CDR3 in amino acids: CASSSIPSSYNEQFF. The CDR3 DNA is TGTGCCAGCAGCTCAATCCCTAGCTCCTACAATGAGCAGTTCTTC.

V gene TRBV19 combines with J gene TRBJ2-1, with 10 bases identical to TRBD2. The V gene end was trimmed by 0 bases and the J gene end by 4 bases; junction bases not matched to a gene: 9. This CDR3 comprises 18 residues. Germline loops: CDR1 LNHDA, CDR2 SQIVND (reference sequence). CDR3 residues: CASSIDLASGSFYNEQFF. CDR3 nucleotides: TGTGCCAGTAGTATAGATCTGGCTAGCGGGAGCTTTTACAATGAGCAGTTCTTC.

The gene calls are TRBV7-9 and TRBJ2-7; possible D gene TRBD2, 6 bases. Germline values: CDR1 SEHNR, CDR2 FQNEAQ (reference sequence). The CDR3 length is 14 residues. Trimming left V 3 bases short and J 2 bases short, with 11 bases between. Here the CDR3 DNA reads TGTGCCAGCAGCTTTTTAGCGGTTCCCTACGAGCAGTACTTC. This encodes CASSFLAVPYEQYF. The full variable domain, with the rest looked up from reference TRBV7-9 and TRBJ2-7, is DTGVSQNPRHKITKRGQNVTFRCDPISEHNRLYWYRQTLGQGPEFLTYFQNEAQLEKSRLLSDRFSAERPKGSFSTLEIQRTEQGDSAMYLCASSFLAVPYEQYFGPGTRLTVT.

This sequence joins TRBV12-3 or TRBV12-4 and TRBJ1-2; perhaps TRBD1 as D (5 bases). The CDR3 has 12 amino acids. Trimming stripped 6 bases from V and 3 bases from J, with 8 bases between. The CDR3 sequence: CASRDSYYGYTF. DNA for the CDR3: TGTGCCAGCAGAGACAGCTACTATGGCTACACCTTC.

The DNA for the CDR3 is TGTGCCTGGGCCAGGAGCGGGGGGACCTACGAGCAGTACTTC. This sequence encodes CAWARSGGTYEQYF. This chain uses TRBV30 with TRBJ2-7, with 9 bases identical to TRBD2. V lost 5 bases and J lost 2; bases outside the gene matches: 7. CDR3 size: 14 residues. Per germline, CDR1 GTSNPN and CDR2 SVGIG (reference sequence).

The V and J genes are TRBV7-2 and TRBJ2-7, with TRBD2 as a possible D gene (5 bases). CDR1 and CDR2 (germline): SGHTA, FQGNSA. This CDR3 contains 13 residues. The CDR3 sequence is CAARVPSSYEQYF. DNA for the CDR3: TGTGCAGCGAGGGTTCCCTCCTCCTACGAGCAGTACTTC.